A selection of T cell receptor beta chains follows, all from one sample in a study of T cells in localized non-small cell lung cancer. Generated by immunoSEQ multiplex PCR, the TCRdb table keeps only in-frame clones and is missing some. The repertoire holds 900 to 1,200 clones, with about 20% as singletons. The sequencing used normal lung tissue next to the tumor, collected before any cancer treatment. Receptors originate from a female donor at least 60 years old with stage I lung adenocarcinoma. CDR3s include the opening cysteine and the closing phenylalanine or tryptophan. The D gene is left open where the match is weak. Not every row has a clone size; where given, it reads once, few, many or a size class.

size	V	J	length	D	DNA	CDR3
few	TRBV5-1	TRBJ2-3	17	TRBD2	TGCGCCAGCAGCCAAGGTTTAGCGGGGGGGCTTGCAGATACGCAGTATTTT	CASSQGLAGGLADTQYF
few	TRBV6-8	TRBJ2-2	14	.	TGTGCCAGCAGCTACCAGGGTGGCGTCGGGGAGCTGTTTTTT	CASSYQGGVGELFF
few	TRBV6-8	TRBJ1-1	15	.	TGTGCCAGCAGTTACGCGTCTATTGGGGGGGATGAAGCTTTCTTT	CASSYASIGGDEAFF
once	TRBV15	TRBJ1-6	15	.	TGTGCCACCAGCAGAGATCGTGCGGATAATTCACCCCTCCACTTT	CATSRDRADNSPLHF
.	TRBV6-1	TRBJ1-2	14	.	TGTGCCAGCAGTGAAGACGGCAGTACCTATGGCTACACCTTC	CASSEDGSTYGYTF
.	TRBV5-1	TRBJ2-1	14	TRBD2	TGCGCCAGCAGCCCGGCGACTAGCGGGAAAGGTTTGGTCTTC	CASSPATSGKGLVF
.	TRBV14	TRBJ2-2	15	.	TGTGCCAGCAGCCAGGGTAGTAGTTTCACCGGGGAGCTGTTTTTT	CASSQGSSFTGELFF
few	TRBV11-3	TRBJ2-1	15	TRBD2	TGTGCCAGCAGCTTCTCCGAGCTAGCGGGGGTAGAGCAGTTCTTC	CASSFSELAGVEQFF
.	TRBV18	TRBJ1-1	15	.	TGTGCCAGCTCACCAGGGTGGACAGTGCGCACTGAAGCTTTCTTT	CASSPGWTVRTEAFF
few	TRBV11-3	TRBJ1-2	15	TRBD1	TGTGCCAGCAGCTTGAGGCGGACGACAGGGTACGGCTACACCTTC	CASSLRRTTGYGYTF
few	TRBV28	TRBJ2-6	15	.	TGTGCCAGCAGCCTGGGTCTCCCCGGGGCCAACGTCCTGACTTTC	CASSLGLPGANVLTF
large	TRBV9	TRBJ1-5	14	.	TGTGCCAGCAGCCGAGGGGTTAGCAATCAGCCCCAGCATTTT	CASSRGVSNQPQHF
.	TRBV6-8	TRBJ1-6	19	.	TGTGCCAGCAGTTACTCTTCGAGAGTCGGCGGTCAGGGGCATTCACCCCTCCACTTT	CASSYSSRVGGQGHSPLHF
medium-sized	TRBV9	TRBJ1-2	15	.	TGTGCCAGCACCGATGGACTCGGGACAAACTATGGCTACACCTTC	CASTDGLGTNYGYTF
.	TRBV29-1	TRBJ2-5	13	.	TGCAGCGTTGAATACGTAGCGAAAGAGACCCAGTACTTC	CSVEYVAKETQYF
few	TRBV9	TRBJ2-1	15	TRBD2	TGTGCCAGCAGCTCCCTAGCGGAGACCTACAATGAGCAGTTCTTC	CASSSLAETYNEQFF
few	TRBV6-1	TRBJ1-2	15	TRBD1	TGTGCCAGCAGTGAAGCGCCGGGACAGGGCTATGGCTACACCTTC	CASSEAPGQGYGYTF
.	TRBV18	TRBJ2-3	15	TRBD1	TGTGCCAGCTCACCAGGGACAGGGGTTCTGGATACGCAGTATTTT	CASSPGTGVLDTQYF
.	TRBV19	TRBJ1-1	16	TRBD1	TGTGCCAGTAGTTCGTACTCGGACAGGGGAAATACTGAAGCTTTCTTT	CASSSYSDRGNTEAFF
few	TRBV11-3	TRBJ2-7	14	TRBD2	TGTGCCAGCAGCCAGGCAGCGGGGACCTACGAGCAGTACTTC	CASSQAAGTYEQYF
few	TRBV11-3	TRBJ2-3	14	.	TGTGCCAGCAGCCCGTCTAGACACACAGATACGCAGTATTTT	CASSPSRHTDTQYF
few	TRBV5-1	TRBJ1-2	14	.	TGCGCCAGCAGCTTAGGGACTTCTAACTATGGCTACACCTTC	CASSLGTSNYGYTF
.	TRBV9	TRBJ1-1	14	.	TGTGCCAGCAGCCAACCACCCCTAACCGTCCGGGCTTTCTTT	CASSQPPLTVRAFF
.	TRBV6-8	TRBJ1-5	16	TRBD1	TGTGCCAGCAGCGGACTGACAGGGTATAGCAATCAGCCCCAGCATTTT	CASSGLTGYSNQPQHF
few	TRBV6-8	TRBJ2-1	13	.	TGTGCCAGCAGTAGTCCCTCCTACAATGAGCAGTTCTTC	CASSSPSYNEQFF
.	TRBV6-8	TRBJ1-1	13	.	TGTGCCAGCAGTGCCCCCGAGAACACTGAAGCTTTCTTT	CASSAPENTEAFF
.	TRBV6-8	TRBJ2-5	16	TRBD2	TGTGCCAGCAGTTACCGGGCTAGCGGGGGCCAAGAGACCCAGTACTTC	CASSYRASGGQETQYF
few	TRBV28	TRBJ1-5	14	.	TGTGCCAGCAGTTTATCCAGGGCCAATCAGCCCCAGCATTTT	CASSLSRANQPQHF
.	TRBV19	TRBJ1-6	13	.	TGTGCCAGTAGTCGAGGCGACGATTCACCCCTCCACTTT	CASSRGDDSPLHF
.	TRBV29-1	TRBJ2-1	15	.	TGCAGCGTCCACGAGGTGGGGGCTATGGGCAATGAGCAGTTCTTC	CSVHEVGAMGNEQFF
.	TRBV1	TRBJ2-1	15	.	TGCGCCAGCAGCCACAGATGGACAGGGGGTAATGAGCAGTTCTTC	CASSHRWTGGNEQFF
few	TRBV4-1	TRBJ2-2	16	TRBD2	TGCGCCAGCAGCCAAGATCCCCCCGGACTAGCCGGGGAGCTGTTTTTT	CASSQDPPGLAGELFF